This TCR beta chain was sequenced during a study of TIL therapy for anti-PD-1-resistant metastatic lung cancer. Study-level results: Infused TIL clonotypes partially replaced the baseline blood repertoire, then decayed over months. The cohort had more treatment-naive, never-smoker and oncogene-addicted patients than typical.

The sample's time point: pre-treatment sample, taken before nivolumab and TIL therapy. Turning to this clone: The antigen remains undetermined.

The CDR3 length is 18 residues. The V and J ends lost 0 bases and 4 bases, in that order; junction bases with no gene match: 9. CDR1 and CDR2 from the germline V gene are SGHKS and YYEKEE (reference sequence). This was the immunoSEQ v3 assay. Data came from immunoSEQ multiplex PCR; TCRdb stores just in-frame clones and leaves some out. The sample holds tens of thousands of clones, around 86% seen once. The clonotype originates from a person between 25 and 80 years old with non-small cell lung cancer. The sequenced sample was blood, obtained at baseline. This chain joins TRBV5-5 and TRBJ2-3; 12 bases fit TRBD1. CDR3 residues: CASSLASWDRGLSDTQYF. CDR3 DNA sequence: TGTGCCAGCAGCTTGGCCAGCTGGGACAGGGGGCTCTCAGATACGCAGTATTTT.